The sample holds many counts of the clone carrying this T cell receptor beta chain. Its antigen is not identified. The sample comes from a study of blood T cells in healthy people across ages. Across the whole study: About one barcoded beta molecule per two T cells was captured by template switching. Study-wide findings and caveats: Estimates of total diversity, which came from one million sequenced T cells, were considered to be underestimates.

Combining a sample-barcoded 5' primer with a J-beta primer mix, a second PCR ran for 7 to 11 cycles. Tagging of each cDNA molecule was performed by a template-switch adaptor with 12 random nucleotides. Per-sample output comprised a minimum of 3 million paired-end reads containing CDR3. MiXCR was run by TCRdb on the 5' RACE reads, yielding one entry per CDR3 protein. The sample has fewer than 900,000 distinct CDR3 sequences, about 42% seen once. V lost 6 bases, J lost 1 base, and 13 bases lay in between. Germline loops: CDR1 SQVTM, CDR2 ANQGSEA. The CDR3 length is 13 residues. The genes are TRBV29-1 and TRBJ2-7; D is unclear. Specimen: blood. The receptor's source is a woman in her sixties in good health. For the CDR3, the DNA is TGCAGCGTCCGAGAGATGGGTTCCTACGAGCAGTACTTC. Encoded protein: CSVREMGSYEQYF.